Each of the 3 T cell receptor beta chains below was sequenced from the same sample in a study of blood T cells in healthy people across ages. Together with a sample-barcoded 5' primer, a J-beta primer mix was included in a second PCR lasting about 7 to 11 cycles. TCRdb itself ran the 5' RACE reads through MiXCR, one entry per CDR3 protein. Among around 1,500,000 distinct CDR3 sequences, roughly 30% were seen once, and the ten largest hold 7.7%. Sequencing input: blood. The receptors here all came from a young woman in good health.

This clonotype was seen more than once but under ten times. V is TRBV20-1 and J is TRBJ2-3; D is ambiguous. Germline loops: CDR1 DFQATT, CDR2 SNEGSKA (reference sequence). The V end lost 4 bases, the J end lost 4 bases, and 9 bases lay between the germline ends. This CDR3 spans 12 amino acids. This CDR3 reads CSAKPFSDTQYF. The CDR3 DNA follows: TGCAGTGCTAAGCCTTTCTCAGATACGCAGTATTTT.

The chain combines TRBV4-1 with TRBJ2-1; 9 bases are a match to TRBD2. CDR1 MGHRA and CDR2 YSYEKL come from the germline V gene. Germline trimming cut 0 bases from V and 5 bases from J; bases unmatched to any gene: 11. This CDR3 contains 18 residues. The CDR3 region is CASSQEAERAGGNNEQFF. The CDR3, as DNA: TGCGCCAGCAGCCAAGAAGCCGAGCGAGCGGGGGGAAACAATGAGCAGTTCTTC.

The rearrangement links TRBV7-9 to TRBJ1-2, with D perhaps TRBD1 (5 bases). Germline V CDR1 and CDR2: SEHNR, FQNEAQ (reference sequence). The V end was cut by 3 bases, the J end by 8 bases, with 22 bases between. CDR3 size: 16 residues. The CDR3 here is CASSLGLNPSGGGYTF. In DNA, the CDR3 is TGTGCCAGCAGCTTGGGACTGAATCCCTCGGGAGGGGGCTACACCTTC. The full variable domain, its missing parts supplied by reference TRBV7-9 and TRBJ1-2, is DTGVSQNPRHKITKRGQNVTFRCDPISEHNRLYWYRQTLGQGPEFLTYFQNEAQLEKSRLLSDRFSAERPKGSFSTLEIQRTEQGDSAMYLCASSLGLNPSGGGYTFGSGTRLTVV.